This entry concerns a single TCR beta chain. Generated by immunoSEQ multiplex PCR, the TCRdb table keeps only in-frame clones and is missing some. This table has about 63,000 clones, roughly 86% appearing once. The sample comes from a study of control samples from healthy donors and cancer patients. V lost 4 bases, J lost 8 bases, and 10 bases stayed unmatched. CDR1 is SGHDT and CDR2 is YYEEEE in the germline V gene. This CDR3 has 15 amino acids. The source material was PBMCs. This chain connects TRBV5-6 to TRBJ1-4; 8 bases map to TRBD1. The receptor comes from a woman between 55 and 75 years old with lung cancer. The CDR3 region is CASSLRTGTGEKLFF. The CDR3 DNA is TGTGCCAGCAGCCTACGGACAGGGACGGGGGAAAAACTGTTTTTT.